This T cell receptor (beta chain) emerged from a study of regulatory T cells in long-lasting Graves disease. The study, taken as a whole, reports: Persistent disease showed a preference for TRBV28, TRBJ1-2 and TRBJ2-5. The work looked only at peripheral blood and did not look at thyroid tissue.

CDR3 regions were amplified by Arm-PCR using iRepertoire HTBI primers to build TCR beta libraries. MiXCR, applied by TCRdb to the multiplex PCR reads, yields one record per CDR3 protein. In the table there are 350,000 to 450,000 distinct CDR3 sequences, 23% of which are singletons. As for this clonotype: What it binds is not known.

This CDR3 is 14 amino acids long. Germline V lookup: CDR1 DFQATT, CDR2 SNEGSKA (reference sequence). V was clipped by 6 bases and J by 5 bases, with 14 bases between them. The time point was: persistent/refractory GD, antithyroid drugs over 5 years with positive TRAb. The TCR library used RNA extracted from PBMCs. V and J are TRBV20-1 and TRBJ1-6; D is ambiguous. The sequence was collected from a middle-aged woman with Graves disease. The source material was peripheral blood mononuclear cells (PBMCs), sampled when the disease was refractory, from a patient treated with antithyroid drugs. This chain's CDR3 is CSATQVKDNSPLHF. The CDR3 DNA reads TGCAGTGCCACCCAAGTGAAGGATAATTCACCCCTCCACTTT.